This entry lists 27 T cell receptor beta chains sequenced from one sample in a study of blood T cell repertoires in COVID-19. Libraries were prepared by immunoSEQ multiplex PCR; TCRdb keeps only in-frame clonotypes and omits some of them. The sample includes about 160,000 clones, approximately 85% of them seen just once. Sequencing used peripheral blood. These receptors all stem from a woman between 50 and 59 years old with COVID-19, enrolled during active disease.

The CDR3 loop reads CASSDWDRGPNEQFF. CDR3 sequence (DNA): TGTGCCAGCAGTGATTGGGACAGGGGCCCCAATGAGCAGTTCTTC. V and J are TRBV2 and TRBJ2-1, with 10 bases that match TRBD1. The V segment lost 3 bases and the J segment 6 bases; nucleotides outside the gene matches: 5. This CDR3 has 15 amino acids. The germline CDR1 and CDR2 sequences are SNHLY and FYNNEI.

The chain combines TRBV18 with TRBJ1-1; TRBD1 is a possible D gene (6 bases). Germline assignment: CDR1 KGHSH and CDR2 LQKENI. The V gene lost 8 bases and the J gene lost 4 bases, with 14 bases spanning the gap. This CDR3 is built from 13 residues. This CDR3 is CASVQGRGTEAFF. The CDR3 nucleotides read TGTGCCAGCGTACAGGGTAGGGGCACTGAAGCTTTCTTT. The variable domain in full, completed from reference TRBV18 and TRBJ1-1, reads NAGVMQNPRHLVRRRGQEARLRCSPMKGHSHVYWYRQLPEEGLKFMVYLQKENIIDESGMPKERFSAEFPKEGPSILRIQQVVRGDSAAYFCASVQGRGTEAFFGQGTRLTVV.

V and J are TRBV5-1 and TRBJ2-1; 8 bases are shared with TRBD2. V lost 4 bases and J lost 9; bases outside the gene matches: 12. The CDR3 sequence is 15 residues long. Germline loops: CDR1 SGHRS, CDR2 YFSETQ. The CDR3 sequence is CASSPSTGGWSEQFF. CDR3 nucleotides: TGCGCCAGCAGCCCCTCAACGGGGGGGTGGAGTGAGCAGTTCTTC. Complete variable domain (other parts from reference TRBV5-1 and TRBJ2-1): KAGVTQTPRYLIKTRGQQVTLSCSPISGHRSVSWYQQTPGQGLQFLFEYFSETQRNKGNFPGRFSGRQFSNSRSEMNVSTLELGDSALYLCASSPSTGGWSEQFFGPGTRLTVL.

The chain couples TRBV19 to TRBJ1-5, with a tentative D call TRBD1 (6 bases). The CDR3 consists of 13 residues. Germline CDR1 reads LNHDA; CDR2 reads SQIVND (reference sequence). Deletions cut 7 bases from V and 7 bases from J, with 14 bases between. For the CDR3, the DNA is TGTGCCAGTACTACAGGGCCCCGGCAGCCCCAGCATTTT. Translation gives CASTTGPRQPQHF.

V and J are TRBV3-1 (or the pseudogene TRBV3-2) and TRBJ2-6; D gene unclear. The germline CDR1 and CDR2 sequences are LGHDT and YNNKEL (reference sequence). Trimming took 0 bases from V and 1 from J, leaving 4 bases between them. The CDR3 is 15 amino acids. The CDR3 DNA is TGTGCCAGCAGCCAAGATAGTTCTGGGGCCAACGTCCTGACTTTC. This gives the protein CASSQDSSGANVLTF.

The chain couples TRBV2 to TRBJ2-3; D is ambiguous. V shed 6 bases and J shed 0 bases, with 13 bases lying between them. From germline, CDR1 is SNHLY and CDR2 FYNNEI. The CDR3 loop spans 15 amino acids. For the CDR3, the DNA is TGTGCCAGCAGCGTACTTTCCCTTAGCACAGATACGCAGTATTTT. It is translated as CASSVLSLSTDTQYF.

This clone has more than one count but fewer than ten. This chain joins TRBV5-4 and TRBJ2-4; D is possibly TRBD1 (6 bases). Trimming removed 4 bases at V and 3 bases at J, with 14 bases between. This CDR3 is built from 15 residues. Per the germline V gene, CDR1 is SGHNT and CDR2 is YYREEE (reference sequence). The CDR3 bases are TGTGCCAGCAGCACCCCAACAGGGAACAAAAACATTCAGTACTTC. It codes for CASSTPTGNKNIQYF.

V usage is TRBV6-5 and J usage is TRBJ1-2, with 7 bases fitting TRBD1. Looked up from germline, CDR1 is MNHEY and CDR2 is SVGAGI. After removal of 6 bases from V and 6 bases from J, the junction contained 10 bases not matched to a gene. This CDR3 is built from 14 residues. The CDR3 DNA reads as TGTGCCAGCAGGGCCGGGACAGTCTTAGATGGCTACACCTTC. This encodes CASRAGTVLDGYTF.

A note on this clone: A junction boundary mismatches the germline segment, possibly from a read error. The genes are TRBV29-1 and TRBJ1-2; 8 positions match TRBD1. The CDR3 is 11 amino acids. CDR1 and CDR2 (germline): SQVTM, ANQGSEA. CDR3 in amino acids: CSVVSGGGSDF. The CDR3 DNA follows: TGCAGCGTTGTGTCAGGGGGCGGCTCAGACTTC.

V is TRBV29-1 and J is TRBJ1-3; no clear D gene. V lost 5 bases and J 0 bases, leaving 8 bases between the germline ends. CDR1 and CDR2 (germline): SQVTM, ANQGSEA. The CDR3 extends over 13 amino acids. CDR3 in DNA: TGCAGCGTTCAGGCCAGCTCTGGAAACACCATATATTTT. Encoded protein: CSVQASSGNTIYF.

V and J are TRBV6-2 or TRBV6-3 and TRBJ1-1; 8 bases are a match to TRBD1. CDR1 and CDR2 (germline): MNHEY, SVGEGT. CDR3 length: 13 residues. Losses at the gene ends were 5 bases for V and 8 bases for J; bases not matched to a gene: 7. CDR3 residues: CASSPGTGVEAFF. The CDR3 nucleotides read TGTGCCAGCAGTCCCGGGACAGGAGTAGAAGCTTTCTTT.

This chain connects TRBV9 to TRBJ2-7; 9 nucleotides match TRBD1. The germline V gene has CDR1 SGDLS and CDR2 YYNGEE. V was clipped by 3 bases and J by 3 bases; unmatched bases: 7. The CDR3 loop spans 15 amino acids. CDR3 loop: CASSAGDRVIYEQYF. The DNA for the CDR3 is TGTGCCAGCAGCGCCGGGGACAGGGTAATCTACGAGCAGTACTTC.

V gene TRBV7-9 combines with J gene TRBJ1-1; the D gene is possibly TRBD1 (5 bases). Germline V lookup: CDR1 SEHNR, CDR2 FQNEAQ (reference sequence). The CDR3 runs to 15 residues. Trimming pared 5 bases from V and 6 bases from J, leaving 19 bases between. CDR3: CASSVSGAWAAEAFF. DNA for the CDR3: TGTGCCAGCAGCGTCAGCGGGGCCTGGGCGGCTGAAGCTTTCTTT.

This chain connects TRBV5-3 to TRBJ1-1; perhaps TRBD1 as D (6 bases). Being an ORF, TRBV5-3 has a function that is uncertain. Trimming left V 10 bases short and J 5 bases short, with 21 bases between. This CDR3 is built from 14 residues. The CDR3: CALAAEQGETEAFF. CDR3 DNA sequence: TGTGCCTTGGCGGCCGAACAGGGTGAAACTGAAGCTTTCTTT.

The gene calls are TRBV25-1 and TRBJ2-7; TRBD1 might be the D (6 bases). Trimming cost V 2 bases and J 3 bases, with 14 bases left between them. The CDR3 is 15 amino acids. Germline CDR1 MGHDK, CDR2 SYGVNS. The CDR3 protein is CASSEAPGVLYEQYF. In DNA, the CDR3 is TGTGCCAGCAGTGAAGCCCCAGGGGTCCTCTACGAGCAGTACTTC.

V and J are TRBV5-4 and TRBJ2-2; 12 bases map to TRBD2. This CDR3 contains 18 residues. Germline V gene data show CDR1 as SGHNT and CDR2 as YYREEE (reference sequence). Germline trimming cut 4 bases from V and 0 bases from J; bases unmatched to any gene: 7. Here the CDR3 DNA reads TGTGCCAGCAGCGAACTAGCGGGGGGCCTATCGAACACCGGGGAGCTGTTTTTT. Protein sequence: CASSELAGGLSNTGELFF.

The chain employs TRBV18 and TRBJ1-1, with 11 bases lining up with TRBD1. V lost 6 bases to trimming and J lost 3 bases; unmatched junction nucleotides: 6. The CDR3 contains 15 residues. The germline V gene has CDR1 KGHSH and CDR2 LQKENI. The CDR3 here is CASSRDRGTDTEAFF. CDR3 nucleotides: TGTGCCAGCTCTCGGGACAGGGGGACGGACACTGAAGCTTTCTTT.

The gene calls are TRBV2 and TRBJ1-6; D ambiguous. The CDR3 length is 16 residues. Germline V gene lookup returns CDR1 SNHLY and CDR2 FYNNEI. V gave up 4 bases and J gave up 6 bases, with 16 bases separating them. The CDR3 nucleotides read TGTGCCAGCAGTGGTTCTAGCGCTTTCTCTAATTCACCCCTCCACTTT. Translation: CASSGSSAFSNSPLHF.

The CDR3 is CASSPVTSGSSDTQYF. CDR3 nucleotide sequence: TGCGCCAGCAGCCCGGTGACTAGCGGAAGTTCAGATACGCAGTATTTT. This rearrangement joins TRBV5-1 to TRBJ2-3, with 9 bases lining up with TRBD2. This CDR3 region has 16 residues. Germline assignment: CDR1 SGHRS and CDR2 YFSETQ. V dropped 4 bases and J dropped 4; count of bases not matched to a gene: 10.

The rearrangement links TRBV6-4 to TRBJ1-1; the D gene is possibly TRBD1 (5 bases). Trimming pared 0 bases from V and 1 base from J, leaving 6 bases between. Per the germline V gene, CDR1 is MRHNA and CDR2 is SNTAGT. The CDR3 loop spans 14 amino acids. The CDR3 DNA sequence: TGTGCCAGCAGTGACTCCGACAGGAACACTGAAGCTTTCTTT. Its translation: CASSDSDRNTEAFF.

The gene calls are TRBV7-2 and TRBJ2-5; D not resolved. Trimming cost V 2 bases and J 5 bases, with 12 bases left between them. The CDR3 has 14 amino acids. Per germline, CDR1 SGHTA and CDR2 FQGNSA. Written as DNA, the CDR3 is TGTGCCAGCAGCTTACCGCGAGGCGCGGAGACCCAGTACTTC. Residues: CASSLPRGAETQYF. The full variable domain, with the rest looked up from reference TRBV7-2 and TRBJ2-5, is GAGVSQSPSNKVTEKGKDVELRCDPISGHTALYWYRQSLGQGLEFLIYFQGNSAPDKSGLPSDRFSAERTGGSVSTLTIQRTQQEDSAVYLCASSLPRGAETQYFGPGTRLLVL.

CDR3 in amino acids: CASSLSGQHTGELFF. DNA of the CDR3: TGTGCCAGCAGTTTATCGGGACAGCACACCGGGGAGCTGTTTTTT. This chain joins TRBV27 and TRBJ2-2; 7 bases are a match to TRBD1. CDR1 MNHEY and CDR2 SMNVEV come from the germline V gene (reference sequence). The CDR3 extends over 15 amino acids. Germline trimming cut 0 bases from V and 3 bases from J; bases unmatched to any gene: 1.

The chain recombines TRBV6-5 with TRBJ2-3; 9 nucleotides line up with TRBD2. Trimming took 7 bases from V and 2 from J; bases not matched to a gene: 4. This CDR3 has 14 residues. The germline V gene encodes CDR1 MNHEY and CDR2 SVGAGI. In DNA, the CDR3 is TGTGCCAGCAAGGCGGGGGGGGCCACAGATACGCAGTATTTT. Translating gives CASKAGGATDTQYF.

This clone was counted between two and nine times. The chain has TRBV5-1 and TRBJ2-2; 7 bases agree with TRBD1. Germline V gene lookup returns CDR1 SGHRS and CDR2 YFSETQ. V was pared by 2 bases and J by 5 bases, with 6 bases of the junction left unmatched. The CDR3 is made up of 15 amino acids. Here the CDR3 reads CASSFDRVRTGELFF. CDR3 coding DNA: TGCGCCAGCAGCTTCGACAGGGTGAGGACCGGGGAGCTGTTTTTT. Based on the CDR3 plus reference TRBV5-1 and TRBJ2-2, the full variable domain is KAGVTQTPRYLIKTRGQQVTLSCSPISGHRSVSWYQQTPGQGLQFLFEYFSETQRNKGNFPGRFSGRQFSNSRSEMNVSTLELGDSALYLCASSFDRVRTGELFFGEGSRLTVL.

The chain employs TRBV10-1 and TRBJ2-4; D is ambiguous. The germline CDR1 and CDR2 sequences are WNHNN and SYGVQD (reference sequence). V was cut by 11 bases and J by 7 bases, with 18 bases left in between. The CDR3 extends over 13 amino acids. This chain's CDR3 is CAHSRSFPNIQYF. CDR3 bases: TGCGCCCACTCTAGGAGTTTCCCTAACATTCAGTACTTC.

CDR3: CASSRLPGTEAFF. The CDR3 nucleotides read TGTGCCAGCAGCCGTTTACCGGGCACTGAAGCTTTCTTT. This chain connects TRBV3-1 (or the pseudogene TRBV3-2) to TRBJ1-1; D is unclear. The CDR3 length is 13 residues. From germline, CDR1 is LGHDT and CDR2 YNNKEL (reference sequence). Trimming took 4 bases from V and 4 from J, leaving 10 bases between them.

The chain has TRBV27 and TRBJ1-5; 8 positions agree with TRBD1. The CDR3 consists of 14 residues. V shed 3 bases and J 7 bases; nucleotides not matched to a gene: 5. Germline V lookup: CDR1 MNHEY, CDR2 SMNVEV (reference sequence). The CDR3 sequence: CASSLTGVSQPQHF. The CDR3, as DNA: TGTGCCAGCAGTTTGACAGGGGTTTCCCAGCCCCAGCATTTT.